The 10 T cell receptor beta chains given below trace back to one sample, sequenced in a study of T cell changes during pregnancy in multiple sclerosis. Assay used: immunoSEQ multiplex PCR; TCRdb lists only in-frame clones, some missing. The table includes about 58,000 clones, about 90% detected once. Sample: CD4+ T cells from peripheral blood mononuclear cells, taken after pregnancy. The receptors originated from a female donor in good health, enrolled as a control in a pregnancy study.

CDR3 sequence (DNA): TGTGCCAGCAGCTTGGCGATGGGGGCTAAGGCTGAAGCTTTCTTT. It encodes CASSLAMGAKAEAFF. This chain joins TRBV5-6 and TRBJ1-1, with D perhaps TRBD1 (6 bases). Germline CDR1 is SGHDT and CDR2 is YYEEEE. Trimming cost V 0 bases and J 6 bases, with 15 bases left between them. The CDR3 runs to 15 residues. The full variable domain, in which reference TRBV5-6 and TRBJ1-1 provide the parts outside the CDR3, is DAGVTQSPTHLIKTRGQQVTLRCSPKSGHDTVSWYQQALGQGPQFIFQYYEEEERQRGNFPDRFSGHQFPNYSSELNVNALLLGDSALYLCASSLAMGAKAEAFFGQGTRLTVV.

This chain joins TRBV19 and TRBJ2-7, with 7 bases that match TRBD1. CDR3 size: 13 residues. J was trimmed by 2 bases and V by 6 bases; bases with no gene match: 4. Looked up from germline, CDR1 is LNHDA and CDR2 is SQIVND (reference sequence). The CDR3: CASSPGTAYEQYF. The CDR3 nucleotides are TGTGCCAGTAGCCCTGGGACAGCCTACGAGCAGTACTTC.

CDR3 sequence (DNA): TGCGCCAGCAGCCCCCTTGCGGACACTTCTGGAAACACCATATATTTT. It specifies CASSPLADTSGNTIYF. The chain has TRBV5-1 and TRBJ1-3, with D perhaps matching TRBD1 (5 bases). V was trimmed by 4 bases and J by 1 base, leaving 15 bases between them. Germline CDR1 and CDR2: SGHRS and YFSETQ. This CDR3 comprises 16 residues.

The chain couples TRBV14 to TRBJ2-7, with 8 bases that match TRBD2. This CDR3 contains 13 residues. Germline V gene data show CDR1 as SGHDN and CDR2 as FVKESK. V lost 2 bases, J lost 7 bases, and 4 bases stayed unmatched. This CDR3 reads CASSQSGGVEQYF. Here the CDR3 DNA reads TGTGCCAGCAGCCAATCGGGGGGGGTTGAGCAGTACTTC.

This clone appeared a single time. V and J are TRBV4-1 and TRBJ2-1, with 15 bases fitting TRBD2. V was pared by 0 bases and J by 6 bases, with 9 bases of the junction left unmatched. The germline gives CDR1 MGHRA, CDR2 YSYEKL. The CDR3 totals 19 residues. CDR3 amino acids: CASSQDFGLAGGLGNEQFF. The CDR3, as DNA: TGCGCCAGCAGCCAAGATTTTGGACTAGCGGGGGGGCTGGGCAATGAGCAGTTCTTC.

DNA for the CDR3: TGCGCCAGCAGAGAAACAATAGACGCGTCACTAACCTACGAGCAGTACTTC. Its protein product is CASRETIDASLTYEQYF. The chain combines TRBV5-1 with TRBJ2-7; D unresolved. CDR1 SGHRS and CDR2 YFSETQ come from the germline V gene. The V and J ends lost 5 bases and 2 bases respectively, with 23 bases between them. There are 17 residues in the CDR3.

V is TRBV15 and J is TRBJ1-5; 8 nucleotides match TRBD1. Germline V lookup: CDR1 LNHNV, CDR2 YYDKDF (reference sequence). V was clipped by 0 bases and J by 6 bases; unmatched bases: 7. CDR3 length equals 16 residues. This CDR3 reads CATSRDLTGGPQPQHF. The CDR3 coding sequence is TGTGCCACCAGCAGAGATCTTACAGGGGGTCCTCAGCCCCAGCATTTT.

The chain recombines TRBV25-1 with TRBJ1-6; 8 nucleotides line up with TRBD1. The V gene end was trimmed by 4 bases and the J gene end by 10 bases; junction bases not matched to a gene: 9. Germline CDR1 MGHDK, CDR2 SYGVNS. The CDR3 has 15 residues. CDR3 residues: CASSAVDRGYSPLHF. The DNA for the CDR3 is TGTGCCAGCAGTGCCGTAGACAGGGGTTACTCACCCCTCCACTTT. Full variable domain (remainder filled in from reference TRBV25-1 and TRBJ1-6): EADIYQTPRYLVIGTGKKITLECSQTMGHDKMYWYQQDPGMELHLIHYSYGVNSTEKGDLSSESTVSRIRTEHFPLTLESARPSHTSQYLCASSAVDRGYSPLHFGNGTRLTVT.

CDR3 amino acids: CASSLGLAPQETQYF. The CDR3 DNA follows: TGTGCCAGCAGCTTAGGACTAGCGCCCCAAGAGACCCAGTACTTC. This sequence joins TRBV11-2 and TRBJ2-5, with 8 bases aligning to TRBD2. This CDR3 is 15 amino acids long. Trimming cost V 1 base and J 1 base; bases outside gene matches: 2. Germline V gene data show CDR1 as SGHAT and CDR2 as FQNNGV.

The rearrangement uses TRBV30 and TRBJ1-2, with unresolved D. CDR3 length: 14 residues. V was trimmed by 2 bases and J by 2 bases, leaving 12 bases between them. From germline, CDR1 is GTSNPN and CDR2 SVGIG (reference sequence). This CDR3 reads CAWSTRQWNYGYTF. CDR3 bases: TGTGCCTGGAGTACCAGGCAGTGGAACTATGGCTACACCTTC.